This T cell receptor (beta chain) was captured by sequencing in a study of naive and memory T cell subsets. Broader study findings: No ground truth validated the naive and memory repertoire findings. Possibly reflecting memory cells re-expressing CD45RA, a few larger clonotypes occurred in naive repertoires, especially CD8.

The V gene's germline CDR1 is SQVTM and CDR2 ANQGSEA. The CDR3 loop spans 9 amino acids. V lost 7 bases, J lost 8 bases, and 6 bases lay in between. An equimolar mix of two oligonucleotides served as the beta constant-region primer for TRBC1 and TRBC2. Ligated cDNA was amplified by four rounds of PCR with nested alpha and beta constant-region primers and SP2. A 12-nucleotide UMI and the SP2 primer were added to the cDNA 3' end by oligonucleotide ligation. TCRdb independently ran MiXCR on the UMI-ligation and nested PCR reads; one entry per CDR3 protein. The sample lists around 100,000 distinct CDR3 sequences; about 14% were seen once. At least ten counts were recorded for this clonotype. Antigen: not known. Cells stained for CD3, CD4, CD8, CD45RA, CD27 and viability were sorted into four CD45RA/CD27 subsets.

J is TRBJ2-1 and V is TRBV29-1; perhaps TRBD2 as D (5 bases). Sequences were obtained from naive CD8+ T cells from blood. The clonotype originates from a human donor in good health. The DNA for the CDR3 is TGCAGCGGGGGAGATGAGCAGTTCTTC. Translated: CSGGDEQFF.